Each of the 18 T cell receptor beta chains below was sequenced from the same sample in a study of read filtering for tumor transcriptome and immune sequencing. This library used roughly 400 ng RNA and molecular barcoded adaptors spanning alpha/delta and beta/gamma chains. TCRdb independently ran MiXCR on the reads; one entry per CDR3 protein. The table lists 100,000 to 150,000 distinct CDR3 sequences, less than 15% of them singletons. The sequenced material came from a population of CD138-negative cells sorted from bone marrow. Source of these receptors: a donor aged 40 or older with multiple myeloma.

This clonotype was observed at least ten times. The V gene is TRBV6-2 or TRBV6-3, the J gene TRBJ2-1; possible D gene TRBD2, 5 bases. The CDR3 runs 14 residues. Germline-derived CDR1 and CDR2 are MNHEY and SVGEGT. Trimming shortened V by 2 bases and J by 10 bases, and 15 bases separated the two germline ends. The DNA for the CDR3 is TGTGCCAGCAGTTACCCGGACTCGTCTCGCGAGCAGTTCTTC. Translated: CASSYPDSSREQFF.

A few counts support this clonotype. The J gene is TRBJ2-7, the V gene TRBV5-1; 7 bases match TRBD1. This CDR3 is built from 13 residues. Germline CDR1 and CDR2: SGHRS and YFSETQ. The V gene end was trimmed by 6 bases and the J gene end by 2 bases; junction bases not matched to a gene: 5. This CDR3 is CASNRGPTYEQYF. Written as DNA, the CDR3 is TGCGCCAGCAACAGGGGCCCCACCTACGAGCAGTACTTC.

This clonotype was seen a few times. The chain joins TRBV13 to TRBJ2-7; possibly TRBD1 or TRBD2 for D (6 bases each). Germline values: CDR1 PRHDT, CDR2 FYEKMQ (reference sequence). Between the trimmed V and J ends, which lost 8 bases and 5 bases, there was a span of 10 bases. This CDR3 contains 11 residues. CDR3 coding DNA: TGTGCCAGCGGGGGGCGCAACGAGCAGTACTTC. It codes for CASGGRNEQYF.

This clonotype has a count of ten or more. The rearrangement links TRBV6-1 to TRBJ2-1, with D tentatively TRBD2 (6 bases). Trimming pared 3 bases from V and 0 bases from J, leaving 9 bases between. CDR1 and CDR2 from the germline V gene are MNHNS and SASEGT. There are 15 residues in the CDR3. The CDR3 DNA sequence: TGTGCCAGCAGTGAGGACGGGAGCTCCTACAATGAGCAGTTCTTC. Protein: CASSEDGSSYNEQFF.

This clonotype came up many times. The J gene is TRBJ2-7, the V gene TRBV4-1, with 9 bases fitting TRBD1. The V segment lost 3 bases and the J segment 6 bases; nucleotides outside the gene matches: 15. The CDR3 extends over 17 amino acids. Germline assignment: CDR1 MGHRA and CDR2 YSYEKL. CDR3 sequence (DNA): TGCGCCAGCAGCCAGAGGGGGGTCGGACAGGGGCGAACCGAGCAGTACTTC. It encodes CASSQRGVGQGRTEQYF.

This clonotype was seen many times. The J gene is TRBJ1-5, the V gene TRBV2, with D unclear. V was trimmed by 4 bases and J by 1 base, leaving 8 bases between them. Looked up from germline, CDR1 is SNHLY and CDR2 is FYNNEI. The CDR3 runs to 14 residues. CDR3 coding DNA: TGTGCCAGCAGTGCGCAAACCAGCAATCAGCCCCAGCATTTT. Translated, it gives CASSAQTSNQPQHF.

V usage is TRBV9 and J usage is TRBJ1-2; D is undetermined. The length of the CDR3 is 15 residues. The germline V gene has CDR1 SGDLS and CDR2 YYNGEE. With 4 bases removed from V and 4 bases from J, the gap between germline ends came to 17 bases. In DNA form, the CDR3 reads TGTGCCAGCAGCCCCTGGGAGGTGAAGGGCTATGGCTACACCTTC. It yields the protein CASSPWEVKGYGYTF. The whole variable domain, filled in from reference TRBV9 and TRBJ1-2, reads DSGVTQTPKHLITATGQRVTLRCSPRSGDLSVYWYQQSLDQGLQFLIQYYNGEERAKGNILERFSAQQFPDLHSELNLSSLELGDSALYFCASSPWEVKGYGYTFGSGTRLTVV.

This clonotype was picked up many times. The chain's CDR3 is CSATRTGGNEQFF. The CDR3 coding sequence is TGCAGTGCTACCCGGACAGGGGGCAATGAGCAGTTCTTC. The chain is built from TRBV20-1 and TRBJ2-1; 10 bases line up with TRBD1. This CDR3 has 13 amino acids. Trimming removed 4 bases from V and 6 bases from J; junction bases left unmatched: 3. The V gene's germline CDR1 is DFQATT and CDR2 SNEGSKA (reference sequence).

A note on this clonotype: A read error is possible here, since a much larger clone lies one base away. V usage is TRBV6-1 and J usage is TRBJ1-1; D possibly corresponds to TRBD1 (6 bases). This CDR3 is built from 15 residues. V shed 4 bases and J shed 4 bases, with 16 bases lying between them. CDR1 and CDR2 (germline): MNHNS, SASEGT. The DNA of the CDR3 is TGTGCCAGCAGTGGACTACAGGGATGGGCCACTGAAGCTTTCTTT. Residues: CASSGLQGWATEAFF.

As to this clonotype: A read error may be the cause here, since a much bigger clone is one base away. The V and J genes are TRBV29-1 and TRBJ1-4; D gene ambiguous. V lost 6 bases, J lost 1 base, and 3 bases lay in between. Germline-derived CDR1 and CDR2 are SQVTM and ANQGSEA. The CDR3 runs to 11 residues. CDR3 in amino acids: CSVLTNEKLFF. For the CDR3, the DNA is TGCAGCGTCTTAACTAATGAAAAACTGTTTTTT.

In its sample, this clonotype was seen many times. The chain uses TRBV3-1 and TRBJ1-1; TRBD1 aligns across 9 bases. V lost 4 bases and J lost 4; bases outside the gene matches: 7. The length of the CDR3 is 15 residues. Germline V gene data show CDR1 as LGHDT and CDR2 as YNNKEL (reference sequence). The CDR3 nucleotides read TGTGCCAGCAGCCTCAGGTTACAGGGGGCCACTGAAGCTTTCTTT. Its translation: CASSLRLQGATEAFF.

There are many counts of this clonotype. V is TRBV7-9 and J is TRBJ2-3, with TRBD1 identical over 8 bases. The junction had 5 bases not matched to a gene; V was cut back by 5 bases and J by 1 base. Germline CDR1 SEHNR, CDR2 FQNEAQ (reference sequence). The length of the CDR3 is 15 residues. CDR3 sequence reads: CASSAGQGGTDTQYF. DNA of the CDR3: TGTGCCAGCAGCGCAGGACAGGGAGGCACAGATACGCAGTATTTT. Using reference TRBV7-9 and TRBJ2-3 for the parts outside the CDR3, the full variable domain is DTGVSQNPRHKITKRGQNVTFRCDPISEHNRLYWYRQTLGQGPEFLTYFQNEAQLEKSRLLSDRFSAERPKGSFSTLEIQRTEQGDSAMYLCASSAGQGGTDTQYFGPGTRLTVL.

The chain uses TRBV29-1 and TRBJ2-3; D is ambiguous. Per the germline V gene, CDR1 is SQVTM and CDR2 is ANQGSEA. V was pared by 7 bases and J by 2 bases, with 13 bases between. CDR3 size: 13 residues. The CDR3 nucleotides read TGCAGCGCCGCAACCGGAGTCACAGATACGCAGTATTTT. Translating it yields CSAATGVTDTQYF.

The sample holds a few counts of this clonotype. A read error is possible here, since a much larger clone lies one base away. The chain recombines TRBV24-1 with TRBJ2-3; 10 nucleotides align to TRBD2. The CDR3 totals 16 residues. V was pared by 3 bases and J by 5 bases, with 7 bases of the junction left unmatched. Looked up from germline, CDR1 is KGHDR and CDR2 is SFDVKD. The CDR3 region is CATSDIIAGGVDTQYF. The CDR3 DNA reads TGTGCCACCAGTGATATCATAGCGGGAGGAGTAGATACGCAGTATTTT.

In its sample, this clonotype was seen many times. In DNA, the CDR3 is TGCAGTGCTAGACCTCGGGACAGCGGATCGGATACGCAGTATTTT. Translation: CSARPRDSGSDTQYF. The chain joins TRBV20-1 to TRBJ2-3; 7 bases fit TRBD1. V gave up 2 bases and J gave up 6 bases; unmatched junction bases: 11. The CDR3 consists of 15 residues. The germline gives CDR1 DFQATT, CDR2 SNEGSKA (reference sequence).

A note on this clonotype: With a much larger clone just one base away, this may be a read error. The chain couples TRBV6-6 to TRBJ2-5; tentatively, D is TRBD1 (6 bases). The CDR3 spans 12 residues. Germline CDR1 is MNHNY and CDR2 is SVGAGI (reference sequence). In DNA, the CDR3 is TGTGCCAGCAGTCCCAGGGGAGAGACCCAGCACTTC. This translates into CASSPRGETQHF.

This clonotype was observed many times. This CDR3 is CASSFGTRLYEQYF. The CDR3 region has the DNA TGTGCCAGCAGCTTCGGGACACGACTCTACGAGCAGTACTTC. The genes are TRBV7-2 and TRBJ2-7, with D perhaps matching TRBD1 (6 bases). Germline CDR1 and CDR2: SGHTA and FQGNSA. CDR3 length: 14 amino acids. V was cut by 3 bases and J by 3 bases, with 12 bases left in between.

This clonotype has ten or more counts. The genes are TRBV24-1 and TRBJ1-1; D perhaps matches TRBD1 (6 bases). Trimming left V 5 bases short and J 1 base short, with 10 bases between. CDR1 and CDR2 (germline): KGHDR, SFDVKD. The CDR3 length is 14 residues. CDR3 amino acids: CATSAEGGNTEAFF. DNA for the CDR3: TGTGCCACCAGTGCTGAGGGGGGGAACACTGAAGCTTTCTTT.